This TCR beta chain was documented in a study of cytomegalovirus exposure and HLA in healthy donors. There are 18 residues in the CDR3. PCR primers comprised 60 Vbeta and 13 Jbeta primers. Measured with immunoSEQ multiplex PCR; TCRdb has only the in-frame clones, and not every one. The data contain around 140,000 clones, around 10% of them singletons. This sequence was found in a woman aged 40 to 49 in good health and CMV-seropositive. The chain employs TRBV21-1 and TRBJ2-2; TRBD1, the table's D call, lacks a check against the DNA. TRBV21-1 is an annotated pseudogene. The sample comprised PBMCs. The CDR3 reads CASSKVGTPSTNTGELFF. For the CDR3, the DNA is TGTGCCAGCAGCAAAGTTGGGACACCGTCAACCAACACCGGGGAGCTGTTTTTT.